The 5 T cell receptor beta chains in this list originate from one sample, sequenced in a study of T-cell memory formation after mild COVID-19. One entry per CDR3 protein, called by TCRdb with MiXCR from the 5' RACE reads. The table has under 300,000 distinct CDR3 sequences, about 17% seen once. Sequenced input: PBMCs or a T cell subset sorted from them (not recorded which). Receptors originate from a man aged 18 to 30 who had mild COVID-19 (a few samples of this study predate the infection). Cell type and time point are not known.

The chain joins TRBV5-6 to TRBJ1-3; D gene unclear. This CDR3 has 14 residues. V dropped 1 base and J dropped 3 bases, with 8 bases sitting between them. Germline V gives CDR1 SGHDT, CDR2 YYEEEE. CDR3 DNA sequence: TGTGCCAGCAGCTTGAGGGAGTTTGGAAACACCATATATTTT. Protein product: CASSLREFGNTIYF.

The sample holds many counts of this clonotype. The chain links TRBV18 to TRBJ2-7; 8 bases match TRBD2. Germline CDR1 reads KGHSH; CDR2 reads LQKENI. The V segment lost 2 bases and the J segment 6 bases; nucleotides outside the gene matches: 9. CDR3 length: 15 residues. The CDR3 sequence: CASSPGTRGSVEQYV. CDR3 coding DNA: TGTGCCAGCTCACCAGGGACTAGGGGGAGTGTCGAGCAGTACGTC.

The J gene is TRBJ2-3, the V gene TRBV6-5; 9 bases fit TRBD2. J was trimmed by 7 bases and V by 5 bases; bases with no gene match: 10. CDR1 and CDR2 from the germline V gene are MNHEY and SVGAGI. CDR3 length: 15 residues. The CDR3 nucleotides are TGTGCCAGCAGTCGAAGAGGCGGGGGGGATAATACGCAGTATTTT. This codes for CASSRRGGGDNTQYF.

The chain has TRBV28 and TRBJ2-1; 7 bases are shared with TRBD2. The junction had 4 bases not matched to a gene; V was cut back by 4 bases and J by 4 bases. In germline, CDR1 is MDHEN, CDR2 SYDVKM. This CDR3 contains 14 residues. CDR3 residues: CASSSGGVYNEQFF. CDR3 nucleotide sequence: TGTGCCAGCAGTTCGGGGGGAGTATACAATGAGCAGTTCTTC. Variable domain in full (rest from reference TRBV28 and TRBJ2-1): DVKVTQSSRYLVKRTGEKVFLECVQDMDHENMFWYRQDPGLGLRLIYFSYDVKMKEKGDIPEGYSVSREKKERFSLILESASTNQTSMYLCASSSGGVYNEQFFGPGTRLTVL.

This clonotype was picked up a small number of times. Here the CDR3 reads CASSVNGYYTEAFF. CDR3 DNA: TGTGCCAGCAGCGTAAACGGTTATTACACTGAAGCTTTCTTT. The chain joins TRBV9 to TRBJ1-1, with no clear D. Germline CDR1 SGDLS, CDR2 YYNGEE. The CDR3 extends over 14 amino acids. V was trimmed by 1 base and J by 3 bases, leaving 10 bases between them.